The 21 T cell receptor beta chains in this list originate from one sample, sequenced in a study of CD8 T cells in Susac syndrome. Reverse transcription used roughly 0.5 to 1 ug RNA and random hexamers. TCRdb passed the immunoSEQ multiplex PCR reads through MiXCR, listing each CDR3 protein once. The sample consists of some 100,000 distinct CDR3 sequences, around 90% of them appearing once. Sequencing used CD4+ T cells from PBMCs. The receptors stem from a human donor in good health.

This clonotype has only one observation. This chain connects TRBV30 to TRBJ2-5; weak D call: TRBD2 (5 bases). The CDR3 runs 14 residues. Germline assignment: CDR1 GTSNPN and CDR2 SVGIG (reference sequence). Trimming shortened V by 0 bases and J by 3 bases, and 11 bases separated the two germline ends. The CDR3 DNA is TGTGCCTGGAGTGTACTCGGGGTAGAAGAGACCCAGTACTTC. It is translated as CAWSVLGVEETQYF.

The count of this clonotype is one. This rearrangement joins TRBV13 to TRBJ1-1; D gene ambiguous. Trimming took 0 bases from V and 0 from J, leaving 8 bases between them. Germline V gives CDR1 PRHDT, CDR2 FYEKMQ (reference sequence). CDR3 size: 15 residues. The CDR3 here is CASSLGYRVNTEAFF. CDR3 bases: TGTGCCAGCAGCTTAGGTTACAGAGTGAACACTGAAGCTTTCTTT.

The chain joins TRBV28 to TRBJ2-7; the D is unclear. The V end lost 2 bases, the J end lost 6 bases, and 8 bases lay between the germline ends. Germline assignment: CDR1 MDHEN and CDR2 SYDVKM. The CDR3 is made up of 12 amino acids. DNA for the CDR3: TGTGCCAGCAGTTTACCCGGGCGCGAGCAGTACTTC. Translation gives CASSLPGREQYF.

This chain joins TRBV5-4 and TRBJ2-1, with a weak D call TRBD1 (5 bases). The CDR3 is 16 residues long. With 0 bases removed from V and 0 bases from J, the gap between germline ends came to 10 bases. Germline CDR1 reads SGHNT; CDR2 reads YYREEE (reference sequence). CDR3 amino acids: CASSLEGPGSYNEQFF. The CDR3 bases are TGTGCCAGCAGCTTGGAGGGGCCAGGCTCCTACAATGAGCAGTTCTTC. Looking up the rest from reference TRBV5-4 and TRBJ2-1 gives the full variable domain: ETGVTQSPTHLIKTRGQQVTLRCSSQSGHNTVSWYQQALGQGPQFIFQYYREEENGRGNFPPRFSGLQFPNYSSELNVNALELDDSALYLCASSLEGPGSYNEQFFGPGTRLTVL.

This clonotype has a single count. CDR3 bases: TGCGCCAGCAGAAGAGAAGATAATAATTCACCCCTCCACTTT. Protein: CASRREDNNSPLHF. The rearrangement joins TRBV23-1 to TRBJ1-6; no definite D call. TRBV23-1 counts as an open reading frame of uncertain function. The ends were cut back, 6 bases at V and 5 bases at J, with 11 bases in the middle. CDR3 length: 14 residues.

The rearrangement links TRBV6-2 or TRBV6-3 to TRBJ2-7, with TRBD2 as a possible D gene (6 bases). V was shortened by 6 bases and J by 5 bases, with 20 bases between the two germline ends. Germline V gives CDR1 MNHEY, CDR2 SVGEGT. This CDR3 is 15 amino acids long. The CDR3 coding sequence is TGTGCCAGCAGACCCGCCCCCGGGAGTAGCCACGAGCAGTACTTC. Translating gives CASRPAPGSSHEQYF.

This clonotype was observed a handful of times. The rearrangement joins TRBV30 to TRBJ2-5, with D possibly being TRBD1 (5 bases). The length of the CDR3 is 13 residues. Germline V gene sequence: CDR1 GTSNPN, CDR2 SVGIG (reference sequence). Trimming cost V 6 bases and J 1 base, with 12 bases left between them. The CDR3 DNA sequence: TGTGCCTGCCTGAGACAGCTCCAAGAGACCCAGTACTTC. It codes for CACLRQLQETQYF.

The genes are TRBV6-1 and TRBJ2-6; a possible D gene is TRBD2 (5 bases). V lost 4 bases, J lost 0 bases, and 10 bases lay in between. CDR1 is MNHNS, CDR2 SASEGT, per germline. The CDR3 loop spans 16 amino acids. The CDR3 sequence: CASSGETGSGANVLTF. DNA of the CDR3: TGTGCCAGCAGTGGGGAGACTGGCTCTGGGGCCAACGTCCTGACTTTC.

This clonotype was seen a handful of times. CDR3 DNA: TGTGCCAGTAGCCTCCTAGGGGAGACCCAGTACTTC. It yields the protein CASSLLGETQYF. The gene calls are TRBV19 and TRBJ2-5, with D uncertain. The CDR3 is 12 residues long. Trimming pared 6 bases from V and 5 bases from J, leaving 10 bases between. Germline CDR1 reads LNHDA; CDR2 reads SQIVND (reference sequence).

The rearrangement uses TRBV20-1 and TRBJ1-2, with a tentative D call TRBD1 (6 bases). This CDR3 is built from 15 residues. V shed 5 bases and J shed 3 bases, with 19 bases lying between them. Germline V lookup: CDR1 DFQATT, CDR2 SNEGSKA (reference sequence). CDR3 nucleotides: TGCAGTGCTCTCCGGGACATCTATGGAGACTATGGCTACACCTTC. This gives the protein CSALRDIYGDYGYTF.

V gene TRBV7-2 combines with J gene TRBJ2-1, with D tentatively TRBD1 or TRBD2 (6 bases each). Germline CDR1 reads SGHTA; CDR2 reads FQGNSA. The CDR3 is 13 residues long. Between the trimmed V and J ends, which lost 2 bases and 8 bases, there was a span of 10 bases. The CDR3: CASSLRGADEQFF. The DNA of the CDR3 is TGTGCCAGCAGCTTAAGGGGGGCGGATGAGCAGTTCTTC.

The chain couples TRBV5-6 to TRBJ1-1; D remains ambiguous. CDR1 is SGHDT, CDR2 YYEEEE, per germline. The CDR3 loop spans 14 amino acids. Trimming cost V 4 bases and J 1 base, with 11 bases left between them. DNA for the CDR3: TGTGCCAGCAGCCCTCGGCCGGGGAACACTGAAGCTTTCTTT. Translated, it gives CASSPRPGNTEAFF. Filled out from reference TRBV5-6 and TRBJ1-1, the complete variable domain reads DAGVTQSPTHLIKTRGQQVTLRCSPKSGHDTVSWYQQALGQGPQFIFQYYEEEERQRGNFPDRFSGHQFPNYSSELNVNALLLGDSALYLCASSPRPGNTEAFFGQGTRLTVV.

The chain is built from TRBV6-4 and TRBJ1-2, with D hard to call. Germline CDR1 reads MRHNA; CDR2 reads SNTAGT. The CDR3 is 15 residues long. Trimming took 3 bases from V and 10 from J, leaving 21 bases between them. The CDR3 spells CASSEFFDGVFAYTF. The CDR3 nucleotides read TGTGCCAGCAGTGAATTCTTTGATGGGGTTTTCGCCTACACCTTC.

In this sample, this clonotype turned up once. J is TRBJ1-5 and V is TRBV6-1, with 10 nucleotides matching TRBD1. The CDR3 loop spans 16 amino acids. Looked up from germline, CDR1 is MNHNS and CDR2 is SASEGT. J gave up 2 bases and V 6 bases, and 7 bases lay outside the gene matches. CDR3 DNA sequence: TGTGCCAGCAGACCCGGGACAGGGGTTGGCAATCAGCCCCAGCATTTT. Translation gives CASRPGTGVGNQPQHF.

This clonotype was seen just once. The rearrangement uses TRBV27 and TRBJ1-1, with D hard to call. The CDR3 totals 14 residues. Germline loops: CDR1 MNHEY, CDR2 SMNVEV (reference sequence). The germline V and J ends were trimmed by 5 bases and 1 base, with 11 bases remaining between them. The CDR3 bases are TGTGCCAGCAGTATTGGGTGGGGGAACACTGAAGCTTTCTTT. Encoded protein: CASSIGWGNTEAFF.

The V gene is TRBV6-5, the J gene TRBJ2-3, with a tentative D call TRBD2 (6 bases). CDR1 is MNHEY and CDR2 is SVGAGI in the germline V gene. The CDR3 is 13 residues long. Trimming cost V 7 bases and J 7 bases, with 15 bases left between them. The CDR3 spells CASTGSGANTQYF. The CDR3 DNA reads as TGTGCCAGCACTGGTTCGGGAGCAAATACGCAGTATTTT.

V and J are TRBV9 and TRBJ2-2; possibly TRBD2 for D (6 bases). Germline values: CDR1 SGDLS, CDR2 YYNGEE. The ends were cut back, 7 bases at V and 8 bases at J, with 18 bases in the middle. CDR3 length equals 14 residues. The DNA for the CDR3 is TGTGCCAGCCAGGAGGGTTCCCTTTTAGGGGAGCTGTTTTTT. Translating gives CASQEGSLLGELFF.

The genes are TRBV30 and TRBJ1-1; D might be TRBD1 (5 bases). CDR1 is GTSNPN, CDR2 SVGIG, per germline (reference sequence). CDR3 length: 13 amino acids. V shed 1 base and J shed 6 bases, with 12 bases lying between them. This chain's CDR3 is CAWSAQGGAEAFF. The DNA for the CDR3 is TGTGCCTGGAGTGCCCAGGGAGGCGCTGAAGCTTTCTTT.

This clonotype was recorded only once. V and J are TRBV16 and TRBJ2-7, with D possibly called TRBD1 or TRBD2 (5 bases each). V dropped 4 bases and J dropped 2 bases, with 18 bases sitting between them. CDR1 KGHSY and CDR2 FQNENV come from the germline V gene. This CDR3 has 16 amino acids. The CDR3 DNA follows: TGTGCCAGCAGCCCTAAAACTGTGGGACGCACCTACGAGCAGTACTTC. It translates to CASSPKTVGRTYEQYF.

The rearrangement links TRBV13 to TRBJ1-2; D perhaps matches TRBD1 (6 bases). The CDR3 loop spans 13 amino acids. V was cut by 5 bases and J by 2 bases, with 9 bases left in between. Germline V gene sequence: CDR1 PRHDT, CDR2 FYEKMQ (reference sequence). The chain's CDR3 is CASSMDSNYGYTF. The CDR3 bases are TGTGCCAGCAGCATGGACAGCAACTATGGCTACACCTTC.

The J gene is TRBJ1-1, the V gene TRBV20-1; D is unclear. Germline V lookup: CDR1 DFQATT, CDR2 SNEGSKA (reference sequence). This CDR3 region has 13 residues. V lost 0 bases, J lost 1 base, and 6 bases lay in between. The CDR3 region is CSARDPGNTEAFF. In nucleotides, the CDR3 is TGCAGTGCTAGAGATCCGGGGAACACTGAAGCTTTCTTT.